These 31 T cell receptor beta chains came from one sample sequenced in a study of Graves' ophthalmopathy and Graves' hyperthyroidism (dated by TCRdb to 2016 to 2019). Data came from an Illumina HiSeq 2000. TCR beta CDR3 regions were amplified from RNA transcripts for repertoire sequencing. The first round of RT-PCR was done with HTBI primers and the Qiagen OneStep RT-PCR kit, and was followed by a second round of multiplex PCR, then size selection and purification. TCRdb cleaned the public reads at Q25 with fastp, built clones with MiXCR and kept in-frame beta chains. Each record represents a unique CDR3 protein, reported with the most common genes and DNA among its rows. Recorded for this sample are 500,000 to 600,000 distinct CDR3 sequences; about 40% of them occurred a single time. Around 4% of the sample is held by the ten biggest clonotypes. Sequencing was performed on peripheral blood or thyroid tissue (not recorded which). These receptor sequences come from an adult man with Graves' hyperthyroidism.

This clonotype came up many times. This chain joins TRBV7-6 and TRBJ2-5; D ambiguous. CDR1 is SGHVS and CDR2 is FNYEAQ in the germline V gene. V was trimmed by 3 bases and J by 5 bases, leaving 10 bases between them. This CDR3 is built from 13 residues. This CDR3 reads CASSFSYGETQYF. Written as DNA, the CDR3 is TGTGCCAGCAGCTTCTCGTACGGCGAGACCCAGTACTTC.

Points on this clonotype: This could be a read error, since a much larger clone is one nucleotide away. The chain couples TRBV7-9 to TRBJ2-7, with no clear D. The CDR3 extends over 13 amino acids. The germline CDR1 and CDR2 sequences are SEHNR and FQNEAQ (reference sequence). The V and J ends lost 8 bases and 2 bases respectively, with 13 bases between them. The chain's CDR3 is CASGLGPPYEQYF. DNA for the CDR3: TGTGCCAGCGGTCTGGGTCCTCCCTACGAGCAGTACTTC.

Points on this clonotype: A clone one base away is much larger, so this may be a read error. V usage is TRBV4-1 and J usage is TRBJ1-1; D is possibly TRBD1 (5 bases). Trimming left V 5 bases short and J 4 bases short, with 11 bases between. The CDR3 runs 13 residues. CDR1 and CDR2 (germline): MGHRA, YSYEKL. CDR3 sequence: CASSKGLGTEAFF. CDR3 DNA: TGCGCCAGCAGCAAGGGGCTGGGCACTGAAGCTTTCTTT.

The rearrangement joins TRBV19 to TRBJ2-5; 8 bases agree with TRBD2. This CDR3 contains 14 residues. V lost 4 bases, J lost 3 bases, and 4 bases stayed unmatched. Germline V gene lookup returns CDR1 LNHDA and CDR2 SQIVND (reference sequence). CDR3 sequence reads: CASSTLAGKETQYF. The DNA for the CDR3 is TGTGCCAGTAGTACCTTAGCGGGAAAAGAGACCCAGTACTTC.

The V and J genes are TRBV2 and TRBJ2-7, with D perhaps TRBD1 (6 bases). V shed 7 bases and J shed 6 bases, with 19 bases lying between them. This CDR3 region has 14 residues. Germline-derived CDR1 and CDR2 are SNHLY and FYNNEI. The CDR3, as DNA: TGTGCCAGCACTACTCCGGGACAAGGGGGCGAGCAGTACTTC. Its translation: CASTTPGQGGEQYF.

Ten or more counts support this clonotype. This rearrangement joins TRBV20-1 to TRBJ2-7; tentatively, D is TRBD1 (6 bases). V was clipped by 4 bases and J by 1 base, with 11 bases between them. The CDR3 is made up of 13 amino acids. The germline CDR1 and CDR2 sequences are DFQATT and SNEGSKA (reference sequence). The CDR3 sequence: CSAIQGPSYEQYF. The CDR3 nucleotides read TGCAGTGCTATACAGGGACCATCCTACGAGCAGTACTTC.

This rearrangement joins TRBV7-3 to TRBJ2-7; D might be TRBD2 (6 bases). V was shortened by 0 bases and J by 3 bases, with 9 bases between the two germline ends. Germline-derived CDR1 and CDR2 are SGHTA and FQGTGA. CDR3 length equals 14 residues. Written as DNA, the CDR3 is TGTGCCAGCAGCTTAACGTGGGGGGACTACGAGCAGTACTTC. Its protein is CASSLTWGDYEQYF.

Only one count was recorded for this clonotype. A much larger clone sits a single nucleotide away, making a read error possible. The chain recombines TRBV7-9 with TRBJ1-4, with 8 bases fitting TRBD1. CDR1 and CDR2 (germline): SEHNR, FQNEAQ (reference sequence). This CDR3 spans 15 amino acids. CDR3 loop: CASSNVQGDNGKLFF. Here the CDR3 DNA reads TGTGCCAGCAGCAATGTACAGGGGGATAATGGAAAACTGTTTTTT.

This clonotype showed up just a few times. The rearrangement joins TRBV7-3 to TRBJ2-7; the match to TRBD1 covers 7 bases. Germline CDR1 and CDR2: SGHTA and FQGTGA. V was clipped by 8 bases and J by 0 bases; unmatched bases: 7. This CDR3 has 14 amino acids. This chain's CDR3 is CASLTQGLSYEQYF. The CDR3 DNA is TGTGCCAGCCTCACACAGGGGCTCTCCTACGAGCAGTACTTC.

Worth noting for this clonotype: One base away lies a much larger clone, so this may be a sequencing read error. The V call is TRBV10-3, the J call TRBJ1-1, with a possible D match to TRBD1 (5 bases). The V gene's germline CDR1 is ENHRY and CDR2 SYGVKD. Trimming stripped 5 bases from V and 2 bases from J, with 9 bases between. This CDR3 comprises 13 residues. The CDR3 is CAISWRGNTEAFF. The CDR3 nucleotides are TGTGCCATCAGTTGGAGGGGTAACACTGAAGCTTTCTTT.

This clonotype has a handful of counts. This chain links TRBV29-1 with TRBJ1-3; 9 nucleotides align to TRBD1. Trimming took 4 bases from V and 0 from J; bases not matched to a gene: 4. Germline loops: CDR1 SQVTM, CDR2 ANQGSEA. The CDR3 is 15 residues long. CDR3 nucleotides: TGCAGCGTTGGGGACAGGGAGACCTCTGGAAACACCATATATTTT. Protein: CSVGDRETSGNTIYF.

Comment on this clonotype: Mismatch with germline at one junction end may stem from a read error. V is TRBV9 and J is TRBJ2-2, with D possibly matching TRBD1 (6 bases). The CDR3 runs to 13 residues. The germline V gene has CDR1 SGDLS and CDR2 YYNGEE. The CDR3 region has the DNA TGTGCCAGCTCACCAGGGGCGACCGGGGAGCTGCTTTTT. This gives the protein CASSPGATGELLF.

This clonotype was detected ten times or more. This sequence joins TRBV3-1 and TRBJ1-5, with no clear D. V shed 0 bases and J shed 10 bases, with 7 bases lying between them. This CDR3 comprises 12 residues. CDR1 and CDR2 from the germline V gene are LGHDT and YNNKEL (reference sequence). CDR3 sequence: CASSQEGSPQHF. The CDR3, as DNA: TGTGCCAGCAGCCAAGAGGGAAGCCCCCAGCATTTT.

This clonotype was counted ten times or more. The chain recombines TRBV6-1 with TRBJ1-1; 8 nucleotides align to TRBD1. V lost 6 bases and J lost 1; bases outside the gene matches: 7. This CDR3 is built from 15 residues. Germline V gives CDR1 MNHNS, CDR2 SASEGT. CDR3 DNA: TGTGCCAGCAGAGGACAGGGACAGAGGAACACTGAAGCTTTCTTT. The encoded protein is CASRGQGQRNTEAFF.

The rearrangement uses TRBV20-1 and TRBJ2-7; a weak D match, TRBD2 (6 bases). Germline CDR1 reads DFQATT; CDR2 reads SNEGSKA (reference sequence). The V end lost 4 bases, the J end lost 0 bases, and 13 bases lay between the germline ends. CDR3 length equals 14 residues. The CDR3 nucleotides are TGCAGTGCTACTTGGACTATTACCTCCTACGAGCAGTACTTC. Encoded protein: CSATWTITSYEQYF.

This chain joins TRBV30 and TRBJ2-7, with 8 bases identical to TRBD1. This CDR3 is 13 amino acids long. V was clipped by 7 bases and J by 5 bases; unmatched bases: 10. The germline gives CDR1 GTSNPN, CDR2 SVGIG (reference sequence). This CDR3 reads CALNGQGSHEQYF. DNA for the CDR3: TGTGCCTTAAACGGACAGGGATCCCACGAGCAGTACTTC. The full variable domain, in which reference TRBV30 and TRBJ2-7 provide the parts outside the CDR3, is SQTIHQWPATLVQPVGSPLSLECTVEGTSNPNLYWYRQAAGRGLQLLFYSVGIGQISSEVPQNLSASRPQDRQFILSSKKLLLSDSGFYLCALNGQGSHEQYFGPGTRLTVT.

This clonotype was observed a single time. The V call is TRBV7-9, the J call TRBJ2-5; no clear D. The end of the DNA aligns better with TRBJ2-4, so the J call may be wrong. Per the germline V gene, CDR1 is SEHNR and CDR2 is FQNEAQ (reference sequence). CDR3 length: 14 residues. CDR3 loop: CASSYGIAKNIQYF. The CDR3 nucleotides read TGTGCCAGCAGCTACGGTATAGCCAAAAACATTCAGTACTTC.

V and J are TRBV4-1 and TRBJ1-2, with D perhaps TRBD1 (5 bases). The CDR3 totals 14 residues. Trimming cost V 0 bases and J 4 bases, with 9 bases left between them. The germline V gene has CDR1 MGHRA and CDR2 YSYEKL. In nucleotides, the CDR3 is TGCGCCAGCAGCCAAGACAGGGTGGGCTATGGCTACACCTTC. Translation: CASSQDRVGYGYTF.

The rearrangement uses TRBV29-1 and TRBJ2-5; 8 bases fit TRBD1. Germline V CDR1 and CDR2: SQVTM, ANQGSEA. Losses at the gene ends were 7 bases for V and 2 bases for J; bases not matched to a gene: 6. The CDR3 length is 13 residues. CDR3 nucleotides: TGCAGCGGTACGGACAGGGCACAAGAGACCCAGTACTTC. It encodes CSGTDRAQETQYF.

Note on this clonotype: This clone may be a read error of a much larger clone one base away. The V and J genes are TRBV7-9 and TRBJ1-2; TRBD1 might be the D (5 bases). Trimming pared 1 base from V and 2 bases from J, leaving 11 bases between. The CDR3 has 15 residues. Looked up from germline, CDR1 is SEHNR and CDR2 is FQNEAQ (reference sequence). The CDR3 loop reads CASSLGRDPNYGYTF. The CDR3 DNA sequence: TGTGCCAGCAGCTTAGGGAGGGACCCGAACTATGGCTACACCTTC.

Details on this clonotype: A much larger clone lies a single base off, so this may be a read error. The CDR3 does not end in the conserved phenylalanine or tryptophan, so this is likely a read error. No DNA is shown, since the ends of the CDR3 on it are uncertain; the CDR3 is the one TCRdb lists. The chain combines TRBV5-5 with TRBJ2-2; TRBD1 is taken as the D call from the table, unchecked against the DNA. Termini included, the CDR3 measures 13 amino acids. The germline V gene encodes CDR1 SGHKS and CDR2 YYEKEE (reference sequence). The CDR3 region is CASSSGTGSLVFS.

At least ten counts were recorded for this clonotype. The genes are TRBV7-9 and TRBJ2-5; unclear D gene. Germline V lookup: CDR1 SEHNR, CDR2 FQNEAQ (reference sequence). Between the trimmed V and J ends, which lost 3 bases and 2 bases, there was a span of 16 bases. CDR3 length: 16 residues. DNA for the CDR3: TGTGCCAGCAGCTTCGGCCCCTCGGCTGCTCAAGAGACCCAGTACTTC. Residues: CASSFGPSAAQETQYF.

Only a few counts were recorded for this clonotype. V is TRBV2 and J is TRBJ2-7; TRBD2 is a possible D gene (6 bases). Deletions cut 11 bases from V and 2 bases from J, with 19 bases between. Germline V lookup: CDR1 SNHLY, CDR2 FYNNEI. This CDR3 spans 14 amino acids. The CDR3 protein is CAVGGRTSTYEQYF. The CDR3 DNA reads TGTGCCGTTGGAGGGCGGACCTCTACCTACGAGCAGTACTTC. Full variable domain (rest looked up from reference TRBV2 and TRBJ2-7): EPEVTQTPSHQVTQMGQEVILRCVPISNHLYFYWYRQILGQKVEFLVSFYNNEISEKSEIFDDQFSVERPDGSNFTLKIRSTKLEDSAMYFCAVGGRTSTYEQYFGPGTRLTVT.

This clonotype was counted many times. The DNA of the CDR3 is TGTGCCAGCAGCGCCCCGACAGGGAAGGAATACGAGCAGTACTTC. As protein: CASSAPTGKEYEQYF. The chain joins TRBV7-9 to TRBJ2-7, with TRBD1 identical over 7 bases. Losses at the gene ends were 5 bases for V and 4 bases for J; bases not matched to a gene: 11. Germline assignment: CDR1 SEHNR and CDR2 FQNEAQ (reference sequence). CDR3 size: 15 residues.

This clonotype was detected ten times or more. V gene TRBV9 combines with J gene TRBJ2-5; 10 bases are a match to TRBD1. J was trimmed by 1 base and V by 3 bases; bases with no gene match: 15. The CDR3 covers 19 residues. Germline CDR1 and CDR2: SGDLS and YYNGEE. CDR3 in DNA: TGTGCCAGCAGCGGAGGCCCTAGGTCTTGGGACAGGGGCCAAGAGACCCAGTACTTC. Translated, it gives CASSGGPRSWDRGQETQYF.

Only a few counts were recorded for this clonotype. V usage is TRBV4-1 and J usage is TRBJ1-2; D is ambiguous. The CDR3 length is 15 residues. Germline loops: CDR1 MGHRA, CDR2 YSYEKL. V was clipped by 0 bases and J by 5 bases, with 13 bases between them. This CDR3 is CASSQETGTPYGYTF. The CDR3 DNA sequence: TGCGCCAGCAGCCAAGAGACCGGAACCCCTTATGGCTACACCTTC.

This clonotype was picked up many times. The genes are TRBV10-2 and TRBJ2-2, with TRBD2 identical over 10 bases. V was clipped by 8 bases and J by 3 bases; unmatched bases: 3. The germline gives CDR1 WSHSY, CDR2 SAAADI. The CDR3 is 14 amino acids. The CDR3 DNA reads as TGCGCCAGCCGGACTAGCGGCTACACCGGGGAGCTGTTTTTT. Protein: CASRTSGYTGELFF.

This clonotype was detected a few times. The V gene is TRBV30, the J gene TRBJ2-5, with no clear D. Trimming left V 0 bases short and J 2 bases short, with 7 bases between. Germline V gene data show CDR1 as GTSNPN and CDR2 as SVGIG (reference sequence). CDR3 length: 13 amino acids. The CDR3 loop is CAWSVLLQETQYF. The CDR3 region has the DNA TGTGCCTGGAGTGTACTACTTCAAGAGACCCAGTACTTC.

As regards this clonotype: One junction end does not reproduce the germline sequence, and a read error may be involved. V usage is TRBV9 and J usage is TRBJ2-6; TRBD1 matches 7 bases. Germline CDR1 SGDLS, CDR2 YYNGEE. This CDR3 is built from 10 residues. The CDR3 here is CASSVEAGGF. In nucleotides, the CDR3 is TGTGCCAGCAGCGTAGAAGCAGGGGGTTTC.

The gene calls are TRBV10-3 and TRBJ1-4; D not certain. V lost 0 bases to trimming and J lost 14 bases, with 10 bases between them. Germline V gives CDR1 ENHRY, CDR2 SYGVKD. CDR3 size: 12 residues. The chain's CDR3 is CAISESGRGLFF. CDR3 sequence (DNA): TGTGCCATCAGTGAGTCGGGGAGAGGGCTGTTTTTT.

In this sample, this clonotype turned up a few times. The V call is TRBV13, the J call TRBJ2-7; 10 nucleotides align to TRBD2. Trimming took 5 bases from V and 4 from J; bases not matched to a gene: 8. The CDR3 is 15 amino acids. Germline V CDR1 and CDR2: PRHDT, FYEKMQ (reference sequence). The CDR3 sequence: CASSPSGGAGYEQYF. The CDR3 DNA follows: TGTGCCAGCAGCCCAAGCGGGGGGGCCGGGTACGAGCAGTACTTC.